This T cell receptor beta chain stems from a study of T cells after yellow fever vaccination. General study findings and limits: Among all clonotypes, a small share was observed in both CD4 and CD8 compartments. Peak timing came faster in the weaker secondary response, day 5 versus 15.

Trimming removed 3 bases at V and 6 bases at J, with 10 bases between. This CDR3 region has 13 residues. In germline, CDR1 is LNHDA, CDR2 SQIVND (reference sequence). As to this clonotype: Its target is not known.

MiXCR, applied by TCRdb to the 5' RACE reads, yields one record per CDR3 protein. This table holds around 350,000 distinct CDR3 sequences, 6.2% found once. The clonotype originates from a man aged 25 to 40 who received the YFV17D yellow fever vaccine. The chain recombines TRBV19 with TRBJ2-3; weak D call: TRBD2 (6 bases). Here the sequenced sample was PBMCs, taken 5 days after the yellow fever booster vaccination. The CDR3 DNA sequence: TGTGCCAGTAGTATGGGGAGCGGGGATACGCAGTATTTT. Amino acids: CASSMGSGDTQYF. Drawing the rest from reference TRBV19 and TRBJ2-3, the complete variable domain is DGGITQSPKYLFRKEGQNVTLSCEQNLNHDAMYWYRQDPGQGLRLIYYSQIVNDFQKGDIAEGYSVSREKKESFPLTVTSAQKNPTAFYLCASSMGSGDTQYFGPGTRLTVL.